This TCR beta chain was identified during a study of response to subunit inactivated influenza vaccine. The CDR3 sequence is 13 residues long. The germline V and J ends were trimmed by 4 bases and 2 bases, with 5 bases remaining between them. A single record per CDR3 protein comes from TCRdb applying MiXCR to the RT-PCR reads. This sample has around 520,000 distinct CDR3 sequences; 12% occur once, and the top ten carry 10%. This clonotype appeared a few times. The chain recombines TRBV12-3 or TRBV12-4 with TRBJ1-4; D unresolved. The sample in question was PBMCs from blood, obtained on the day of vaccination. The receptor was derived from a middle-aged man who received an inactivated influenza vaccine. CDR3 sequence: CASSWLTNEKLFF. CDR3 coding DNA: TGTGCCAGCAGTTGGTTGACTAATGAAAAACTGTTTTTT.